Following are 30 T cell receptor beta chains from one sample sequenced in a study of OX40 agonist ivuxolimab in advanced cancers. Library method: the immunoSEQ multiplex PCR assay. Held by TCRdb, this immuneACCESS table contains in-frame sequences only and omits some clones. Under half of the omission traces to an unresolved V gene where checked; the cause of the rest is unknown. Present in this sample are 95,000 to 150,000 clones, just under 95% of which were seen just once. The ten largest clones represent approximately 0.15% of the sample. Sequencing was performed on CD4+ or CD8+ T cells sorted from blood, taken in a trial of the OX40 agonist ivuxolimab. These receptors came from an adult with an advanced solid tumor such as melanoma, head and neck, liver or kidney cancer.

The chain joins TRBV6-5 to TRBJ1-6, with a possible D match to TRBD1 (5 bases). The V gene lost 2 bases and the J gene lost 4 bases, with 9 bases spanning the gap. This CDR3 is 15 amino acids long. The germline CDR1 and CDR2 sequences are MNHEY and SVGAGI. Here the CDR3 reads CASSYGAVYNSPLHF. CDR3 DNA: TGTGCCAGCAGTTACGGGGCAGTTTATAATTCACCCCTCCACTTT.

This chain joins TRBV6-5 and TRBJ1-4; no clear D gene. The V gene's germline CDR1 is MNHEY and CDR2 SVGAGI. The ends were cut back, 10 bases at V and 7 bases at J, with 16 bases in the middle. The CDR3 sequence is 13 residues long. CDR3 DNA sequence: TGTGCCACCAAAACAGTGGTTGGTGAAAAACTGTTTTTT. It encodes CATKTVVGEKLFF.

This chain joins TRBV27 and TRBJ2-1; 11 bases line up with TRBD2. Trimming took 6 bases from V and 5 from J; bases not matched to a gene: 9. This CDR3 region has 16 residues. CDR1 and CDR2 (germline): MNHEY, SMNVEV (reference sequence). The CDR3 DNA is TGTGCCAGCAGACGAACCGGGACTAGCGGAAACAATGAGCAGTTCTTC. It yields the protein CASRRTGTSGNNEQFF.

The rearrangement joins TRBV2 to TRBJ2-5; 8 bases are shared with TRBD2. This CDR3 is built from 15 residues. V was pared by 3 bases and J by 4 bases, with 7 bases of the junction left unmatched. Germline V CDR1 and CDR2: SNHLY, FYNNEI. CDR3 residues: CASSELTSAGETQYF. For the CDR3, the DNA is TGTGCCAGCAGTGAGCTGACTAGCGCCGGAGAGACCCAGTACTTC.

The CDR3 loop is CASSLTGIYNEQFF. The CDR3 nucleotides read TGTGCCAGCAGCTTAACGGGGATATACAATGAGCAGTTCTTC. The chain links TRBV7-2 to TRBJ2-1, with D possibly TRBD2 on 5 matching bases. Trimming stripped 2 bases from V and 4 bases from J, with 9 bases between. The V gene's germline CDR1 is SGHTA and CDR2 FQGNSA. The CDR3 totals 14 residues. Together with reference TRBV7-2 and TRBJ2-1, the CDR3 gives the full variable domain: GAGVSQSPSNKVTEKGKDVELRCDPISGHTALYWYRQSLGQGLEFLIYFQGNSAPDKSGLPSDRFSAERTGGSVSTLTIQRTQQEDSAVYLCASSLTGIYNEQFFGPGTRLTVL.

The chain employs TRBV6-6 and TRBJ1-1; no clear D gene. This CDR3 comprises 13 residues. V lost 6 bases and J lost 4, with 12 bases in between. CDR1 is MNHNY, CDR2 SVGAGI, per germline (reference sequence). Written as DNA, the CDR3 is TGTGCCAGCAGCAACCCCATGAGCACTGAAGCTTTCTTT. Translating it yields CASSNPMSTEAFF.

Concerning this clone: Other DNA variants within this sample encode the same CDR3. V gene TRBV27 combines with J gene TRBJ2-3, with 11 positions matching TRBD1. Germline CDR1 is MNHEY and CDR2 is SMNVEV (reference sequence). The CDR3 sequence is 22 residues long. Trimming at V came to 3 bases and at J to 4 bases, leaving 24 bases not matched to a gene. The CDR3 sequence: CASSFTQAGTGGLLGRADTQYF. The CDR3 DNA reads TGTGCCAGCAGTTTTACTCAAGCCGGGACAGGGGGGCTCCTAGGGAGGGCAGATACGCAGTATTTT.

The rearrangement uses TRBV2 and TRBJ2-5; a possible D gene is TRBD2 (5 bases). The CDR3 runs 13 residues. V lost 7 bases, J lost 2 bases, and 11 bases lay in between. CDR1 and CDR2 from the germline V gene are SNHLY and FYNNEI. CDR3 bases: TGTGCCAGCATTCGGCGGACTCAAGAGACCCAGTACTTC. This gives the protein CASIRRTQETQYF.

The chain uses TRBV4-2 and TRBJ2-1, with TRBD2 matching 10 bases. The CDR3 is made up of 18 amino acids. CDR1 and CDR2 from the germline V gene are LGHNA and YNFKEQ. Trimming cost V 1 base and J 0 bases; bases outside gene matches: 6. The chain's CDR3 is CASSQVWASGSSYNEQFF. In DNA, the CDR3 is TGTGCCAGCAGCCAAGTGTGGGCTAGCGGGAGCTCCTACAATGAGCAGTTCTTC.

This clone was observed a single time. The J gene is TRBJ2-3, the V gene TRBV5-6; 7 bases agree with TRBD2. Germline loops: CDR1 SGHDT, CDR2 YYEEEE. J was trimmed by 2 bases and V by 1 base; bases with no gene match: 4. The length of the CDR3 is 15 residues. CDR3 sequence (DNA): TGTGCCAGCAGCTTGTGGGGGGGAAACACAGATACGCAGTATTTT. Translation gives CASSLWGGNTDTQYF.

This chain uses TRBV2 with TRBJ1-2; 10 nucleotides line up with TRBD1. The CDR3 is 16 residues long. V dropped 4 bases and J dropped 8; count of bases not matched to a gene: 13. CDR1 and CDR2 from the germline V gene are SNHLY and FYNNEI. The CDR3 nucleotides are TGTGCCAGCAGTGTATTGGCAGGACAGGGGGTGGACGGCTACACCTTC. It codes for CASSVLAGQGVDGYTF.

The DNA for the CDR3 is TGTGCCAGCAGCCAAGCCGGTCGGGGCTACACCTTC. Protein product: CASSQAGRGYTF. This chain connects TRBV14 to TRBJ1-2; D call uncertain. V was clipped by 1 base and J by 8 bases, with 8 bases between them. Germline CDR1 SGHDN, CDR2 FVKESK. This CDR3 contains 12 residues. Full variable domain (remainder filled in from reference TRBV14 and TRBJ1-2): EAGVTQFPSHSVIEKGQTVTLRCDPISGHDNLYWYRRVMGKEIKFLLHFVKESKQDESGMPNNRFLAERTGGTYSTLKVQPAELEDSGVYFCASSQAGRGYTFGSGTRLTVV.

The chain carries TRBV4-3 and TRBJ2-3, with D possibly called TRBD1 or TRBD2 (5 bases each). Trimming removed 0 bases from V and 2 bases from J, with 9 bases in between. The CDR3 has 15 residues. CDR1 LGHNA and CDR2 YSLEER come from the germline V gene. CDR3 DNA sequence: TGCGCCAGCAGCCAAGATGAGGGGCTCACAGATACGCAGTATTTT. As protein: CASSQDEGLTDTQYF.

The chain carries TRBV19 and TRBJ2-2; maybe TRBD1 (6 bases). CDR1 is LNHDA and CDR2 is SQIVND in the germline V gene (reference sequence). The CDR3 totals 15 residues. Trimming took 1 base from V and 1 from J, leaving 7 bases between them. This CDR3 reads CASSIVRGNTGELFF. In DNA form, the CDR3 reads TGTGCCAGTAGTATAGTCAGGGGGAACACCGGGGAGCTGTTTTTT.

Only a few counts were recorded for this clone. V gene TRBV25-1 combines with J gene TRBJ1-2; the D gene is possibly TRBD1 (6 bases). V was cut by 4 bases and J by 7 bases, with 10 bases left in between. CDR3 length: 12 residues. The germline V gene encodes CDR1 MGHDK and CDR2 SYGVNS. This chain's CDR3 is CASSATGTGYTF. CDR3 bases: TGTGCCAGCAGTGCAACAGGGACTGGCTACACCTTC.

The V gene is TRBV11-2, the J gene TRBJ1-1; weak D call: TRBD1 (5 bases). Looked up from germline, CDR1 is SGHAT and CDR2 is FQNNGV. The CDR3 length is 13 residues. Trimming stripped 2 bases from V and 7 bases from J, with 11 bases between. The CDR3 loop is CASSLSGQGEAFF. In DNA, the CDR3 is TGTGCCAGCAGCTTATCAGGGCAGGGTGAAGCTTTCTTT.

V is TRBV5-1 and J is TRBJ2-5; unclear D gene. Trimming took off 7 bases at V and 5 bases at J, with 15 bases between the two ends. This CDR3 spans 13 amino acids. Germline V CDR1 and CDR2: SGHRS, YFSETQ. The CDR3 is CASFVAAGETQYF. Written as DNA, the CDR3 is TGCGCCAGCTTCGTCGCGGCTGGGGAGACCCAGTACTTC.

Written as DNA, the CDR3 is TGCGCCAGCAGTGATTGGGGACTAGCGGGCTATCAAGAGACCCAGTACTTC. It yields the protein CASSDWGLAGYQETQYF. J is TRBJ2-5 and V is TRBV10-1, with 12 bases aligning to TRBD2. Per germline, CDR1 WNHNN and CDR2 SYGVQD (reference sequence). The J segment lost 2 bases and the V segment lost 3 bases, leaving 7 bases of the junction unmatched. The CDR3 length is 17 residues.

This chain connects TRBV6-9 to TRBJ2-5; 15 nucleotides align to TRBD2. The V gene end was trimmed by 6 bases and the J gene end by 7 bases; junction bases not matched to a gene: 6. CDR1 is MNHGY and CDR2 is SVAAGI in the germline V gene. The CDR3 totals 15 residues. CDR3 nucleotide sequence: TGTGCCAGCAGGCGAGGGGGACTAGCGGGAGGGACCCAGTACTTC. Translation: CASRRGGLAGGTQYF.

This chain joins TRBV18 and TRBJ1-2; 9 nucleotides match TRBD1. The CDR3 contains 15 residues. CDR1 is KGHSH, CDR2 LQKENI, per germline. V dropped 6 bases and J dropped 8; count of bases not matched to a gene: 13. As DNA, the CDR3 is TGTGCCAGCTCCCTTCCAACTACAGGGGGCCTAGGCTACACCTTC. Translated: CASSLPTTGGLGYTF.

The chain has TRBV7-3 and TRBJ2-1, with 8 bases identical to TRBD1. The ends lost 4 bases at V and 2 bases at J; junction bases unmatched: 4. The germline gives CDR1 SGHTA, CDR2 FQGTGA. CDR3 length equals 15 residues. The CDR3: CASSSRTGPYNEQFF. CDR3 sequence (DNA): TGTGCCAGCAGCTCTAGGACAGGGCCCTACAATGAGCAGTTCTTC.

The genes are TRBV7-3 and TRBJ1-1; D might be TRBD1 (5 bases). V dropped 4 bases and J dropped 4 bases, with 10 bases sitting between them. This CDR3 comprises 13 residues. The germline V gene has CDR1 SGHTA and CDR2 FQGTGA. The CDR3 protein is CASSSGLGTEAFF. CDR3 bases: TGTGCCAGCAGCTCAGGGTTGGGCACTGAAGCTTTCTTT.

The V and J genes are TRBV6-6 and TRBJ1-5; D remains ambiguous. In germline, CDR1 is MNHNY, CDR2 SVGAGI (reference sequence). The CDR3 has 13 amino acids. The ends were cut back, 0 bases at V and 9 bases at J, with 9 bases in the middle. The CDR3 protein is CASSYSLLGPQHF. The CDR3 DNA reads as TGTGCCAGCAGTTACTCTCTTTTGGGGCCCCAGCATTTT.

The CDR3 DNA reads TGTGCCAGCAGTCGAGCGGGCGGATCCTACAATGAGCAGTTCTTC. This gives the protein CASSRAGGSYNEQFF. The chain has TRBV7-7 and TRBJ2-1; tentatively, D is TRBD2 (6 bases). Trimming cost V 6 bases and J 1 base, with 13 bases left between them. The CDR3 covers 15 residues. CDR1 and CDR2 from the germline V gene are SSHAT and FNYEAQ (reference sequence). The whole variable domain, filled in from reference TRBV7-7 and TRBJ2-1, reads GAGVSQSPRYKVTKRGQDVTLRCDPISSHATLYWYQQALGQGPEFLTYFNYEAQPDKSGLPSDRFSAERPEGSISTLTIQRTEQRDSAMYRCASSRAGGSYNEQFFGPGTRLTVL.

The rearrangement uses TRBV5-6 and TRBJ2-2; TRBD1 matches 7 bases. The CDR3 consists of 15 residues. V was clipped by 5 bases and J by 2 bases; unmatched bases: 6. Germline V gives CDR1 SGHDT, CDR2 YYEEEE. CDR3 region: CASSRRDSNTGELFF. The CDR3 DNA sequence: TGTGCCAGCAGTCGACGGGACAGTAACACCGGGGAGCTGTTTTTT.

This clone was picked up one time. The chain links TRBV18 to TRBJ2-3; D is ambiguous. Germline assignment: CDR1 KGHSH and CDR2 LQKENI. The CDR3 is 12 amino acids. Trimming shortened V by 5 bases and J by 1 base, and 4 bases separated the two germline ends. Written as DNA, the CDR3 is TGTGCCAGCTCAACCCGCACAGATACGCAGTATTTT. As protein: CASSTRTDTQYF.

The J gene is TRBJ2-4, the V gene TRBV6-5, with 8 nucleotides matching TRBD2. The CDR3 is made up of 11 amino acids. Germline loops: CDR1 MNHEY, CDR2 SVGAGI. Trimming took 7 bases from V and 14 from J; bases not matched to a gene: 7. The CDR3 region is CASTSGGGEYF. The CDR3 coding sequence is TGTGCCAGCACCTCGGGGGGGGGAGAGTACTTC.

The chain employs TRBV5-1 and TRBJ2-7, with 9 bases that match TRBD1. V trimming: 3 bases; J trimming: 3 bases; junction bases outside the gene matches: 7. Germline V gene sequence: CDR1 SGHRS, CDR2 YFSETQ. The CDR3 has 15 residues. The CDR3 DNA is TGCGCCAGCAGCTCGGACAGGGGAGGTAGCTACGAGCAGTACTTC. It yields the protein CASSSDRGGSYEQYF. The entire variable domain, with the rest obtained from reference TRBV5-1 and TRBJ2-7, is as follows: KAGVTQTPRYLIKTRGQQVTLSCSPISGHRSVSWYQQTPGQGLQFLFEYFSETQRNKGNFPGRFSGRQFSNSRSEMNVSTLELGDSALYLCASSSDRGGSYEQYFGPGTRLTVT.

This sequence joins TRBV6-5 and TRBJ1-2; D is ambiguous. Germline loops: CDR1 MNHEY, CDR2 SVGAGI. The V gene lost 2 bases and the J gene lost 7 bases, with 20 bases spanning the gap. CDR3 length: 16 amino acids. CDR3 sequence: CASSYARRRASVGYTF. Written as DNA, the CDR3 is TGTGCCAGCAGTTACGCCAGACGAAGGGCGTCTGTTGGCTACACCTTC.

CDR3 sequence: CASGVGPSYEQYF. Here the CDR3 DNA reads TGTGCCAGCGGTGTAGGACCGTCCTACGAGCAGTACTTC. The chain has TRBV6-1 and TRBJ2-7; D is ambiguous. The V gene's germline CDR1 is MNHNS and CDR2 SASEGT. The CDR3 covers 13 residues. V lost 8 bases and J 1 base, leaving 12 bases between the germline ends.